This T cell receptor (beta chain) was found in a study of CD8+ T cells in alopecia areata. RNA was extracted and reverse transcribed into cDNA as the sequencing template. Generated by immunoSEQ multiplex PCR, the TCRdb table keeps only in-frame clones and is missing some. The sample consists of some 200,000 clones, 55% to 70% of them appearing once. Of note for this clone: Its cognate antigen is unknown.

Noted treatment: oral pan-JAK inhibitor, 5-10 mg twice daily. Findings of the study overall: Normal scalp showed lower clonality than lesional scalp, especially alopecia totalis/universalis. Scalp clonality and expanded CD8+ clones among the top 100 fell significantly with tofacitinib.

With 0 bases removed from V and 3 bases from J, the gap between germline ends came to 11 bases. Germline V CDR1 and CDR2: SGHNT, YYREEE (reference sequence). The CDR3 contains 15 residues. Here the sequenced sample was CD4+ T cells sorted from blood, taken at week 4, from a patient treated with tofacitinib. This receptor was identified in a human donor with alopecia areata. The chain employs TRBV5-4 and TRBJ2-3; D ambiguous. The CDR3 DNA reads as TGTGCCAGCAGCTTGGCGGCTCGATTAACAGATACGCAGTATTTT. This translates into CASSLAARLTDTQYF.